The 4 T cell receptor beta chains reported below all come from one sample, sequenced in a study of cytomegalovirus exposure and HLA in healthy donors. Some clones are missing from TCRdb's copy, which holds only in-frame ones; the method was immunoSEQ multiplex PCR. Among roughly 240,000 clones listed, just under 90% were seen once. Specimen: PBMCs. All receptors derive from a man aged 18-30 years in good health and CMV-seronegative.

Here the CDR3 reads CASSPGAGVPTGELFF. The DNA of the CDR3 is TGTGCCAGCAGCCCTGGAGCGGGGGTCCCAACCGGGGAGCTGTTTTTT. The genes are TRBV5-6 and TRBJ2-2; 8 nucleotides match TRBD2. This CDR3 contains 16 residues. V trimming: 4 bases; J trimming: 5 bases; junction bases outside the gene matches: 10. Germline V gene data show CDR1 as SGHDT and CDR2 as YYEEEE.

V and J are TRBV6-6 and TRBJ2-7; D is ambiguous. Germline V gene lookup returns CDR1 MNHNY and CDR2 SVGAGI (reference sequence). This CDR3 has 15 residues. Trimming shortened V by 8 bases and J by 0 bases, and 17 bases separated the two germline ends. DNA of the CDR3: TGTGCCAGCTCCTTTAACCCAACGGGCTCCTACGAGCAGTACTTC. Translated: CASSFNPTGSYEQYF.

The V gene is TRBV7-2, the J gene TRBJ2-7; D ambiguous. CDR1 and CDR2 from the germline V gene are SGHTA and FQGNSA. The V gene lost 5 bases and the J gene lost 1 base, with 6 bases spanning the gap. The CDR3 sequence is 12 residues long. CDR3 loop: CASSLRSYEQYF. DNA for the CDR3: TGTGCCAGCAGCCTCAGATCCTACGAGCAGTACTTC.

This rearrangement joins TRBV2 to TRBJ2-3; weak D call: TRBD1 (5 bases). In germline, CDR1 is SNHLY, CDR2 FYNNEI. The CDR3 consists of 14 residues. V gave up 1 base and J gave up 2 bases, with 7 bases separating them. The CDR3 DNA sequence: TGTGCCAGCAGTGAAGAGGACACCACAGATACGCAGTATTTT. This sequence encodes CASSEEDTTDTQYF. Supplemented by reference TRBV2 and TRBJ2-3, the full variable domain reads EPEVTQTPSHQVTQMGQEVILRCVPISNHLYFYWYRQILGQKVEFLVSFYNNEISEKSEIFDDQFSVERPDGSNFTLKIRSTKLEDSAMYFCASSEEDTTDTQYFGPGTRLTVL.